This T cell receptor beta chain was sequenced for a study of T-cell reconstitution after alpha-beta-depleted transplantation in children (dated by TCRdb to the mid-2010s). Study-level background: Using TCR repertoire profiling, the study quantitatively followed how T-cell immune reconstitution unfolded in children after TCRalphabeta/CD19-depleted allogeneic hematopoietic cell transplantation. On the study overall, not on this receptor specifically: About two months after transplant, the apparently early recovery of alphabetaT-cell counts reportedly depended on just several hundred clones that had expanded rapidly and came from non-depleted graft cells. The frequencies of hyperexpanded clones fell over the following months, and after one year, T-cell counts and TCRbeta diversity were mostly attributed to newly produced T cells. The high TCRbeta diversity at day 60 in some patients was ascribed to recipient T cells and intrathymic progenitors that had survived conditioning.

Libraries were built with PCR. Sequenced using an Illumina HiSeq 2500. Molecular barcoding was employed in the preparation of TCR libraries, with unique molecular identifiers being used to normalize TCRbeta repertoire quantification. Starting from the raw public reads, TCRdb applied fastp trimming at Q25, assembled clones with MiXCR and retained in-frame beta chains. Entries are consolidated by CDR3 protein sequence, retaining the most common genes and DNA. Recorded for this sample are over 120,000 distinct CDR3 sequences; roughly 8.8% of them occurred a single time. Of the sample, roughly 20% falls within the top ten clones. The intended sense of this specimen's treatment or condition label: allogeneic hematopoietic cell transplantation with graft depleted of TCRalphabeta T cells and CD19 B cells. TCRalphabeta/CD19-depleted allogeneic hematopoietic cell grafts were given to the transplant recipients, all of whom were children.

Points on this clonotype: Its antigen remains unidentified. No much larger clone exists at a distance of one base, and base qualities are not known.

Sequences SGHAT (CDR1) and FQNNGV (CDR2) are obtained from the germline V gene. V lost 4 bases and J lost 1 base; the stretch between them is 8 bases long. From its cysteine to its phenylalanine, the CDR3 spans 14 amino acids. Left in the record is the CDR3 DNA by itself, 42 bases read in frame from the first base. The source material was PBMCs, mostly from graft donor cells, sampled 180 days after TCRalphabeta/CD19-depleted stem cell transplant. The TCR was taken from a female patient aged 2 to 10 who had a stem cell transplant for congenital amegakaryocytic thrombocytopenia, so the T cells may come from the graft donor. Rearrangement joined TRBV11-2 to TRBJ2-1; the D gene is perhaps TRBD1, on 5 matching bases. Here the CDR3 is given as CASSSGHSYNEQFF. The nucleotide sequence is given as TGTGCCAGCAGCTCTGGACATTCCTACAATGAGCAGTTCTTC.